These 21 T cell receptor beta chains were all obtained from the same sample, sequenced in a study of blood T cell repertoires in COVID-19. Sequencing was performed with immunoSEQ multiplex PCR; in TCRdb, only in-frame clones are kept and a portion is missing. The sample holds 200,000 to 250,000 clones, about 90% seen once. The material sequenced was PBMCs or T cells enriched from blood (not recorded which). The source is a woman in her thirties who had been exposed to COVID-19.

The rearrangement joins TRBV3-1 (or the pseudogene TRBV3-2) to TRBJ2-3; 9 bases line up with TRBD2. The CDR3 spans 16 residues. Germline V gene lookup returns CDR1 LGHDT and CDR2 YNNKEL (reference sequence). V shed 4 bases, J shed 4 bases, and the junction held 9 bases outside the gene matches. CDR3 region: CASSPAGSGSSDTQYF. Written as DNA, the CDR3 is TGTGCCAGCAGCCCCGCGGGTAGCGGGAGTTCAGATACGCAGTATTTT.

V and J are TRBV19 and TRBJ1-1; D might be TRBD1 (6 bases). V lost 8 bases and J lost 1, with 8 bases in between. The CDR3 has 12 amino acids. The germline V gene has CDR1 LNHDA and CDR2 SQIVND (reference sequence). CDR3 region: CASLTGNTEAFF. CDR3 nucleotides: TGTGCCAGTCTGACAGGGAACACTGAAGCTTTCTTT.

This clone was detected only a few times. This rearrangement joins TRBV18 to TRBJ1-1, with a possible D match to TRBD1 (5 bases). Germline CDR1 and CDR2: KGHSH and LQKENI. This CDR3 is 13 amino acids long. Between the trimmed V and J ends, which lost 6 bases and 4 bases, there was a span of 12 bases. CDR3 in amino acids: CASSTTGGTEAFF. As DNA, the CDR3 is TGTGCCAGCTCGACCACCGGGGGCACTGAAGCTTTCTTT.

This clone was counted a few times. The V call is TRBV27, the J call TRBJ2-1, with 7 bases fitting TRBD2. The CDR3 has 19 amino acids. The V gene's germline CDR1 is MNHEY and CDR2 SMNVEV (reference sequence). Trimming at V came to 5 bases and at J to 0 bases, leaving 16 bases not matched to a gene. The CDR3 region has the DNA TGTGCCAGCAGTCCGCGACTAGCTGGATCCGTAAGCTCCTACAATGAGCAGTTCTTC. Translation: CASSPRLAGSVSSYNEQFF.

The chain uses TRBV30 and TRBJ1-5; D is unclear. The CDR3 contains 13 residues. V dropped 3 bases and J dropped 4 bases, with 10 bases sitting between them. Germline CDR1 reads GTSNPN; CDR2 reads SVGIG (reference sequence). The CDR3 DNA follows: TGTGCCTGGAGCCTCGGGGAGAATCAGCCCCAGCATTTT. Translating it yields CAWSLGENQPQHF.

V is TRBV6-5 and J is TRBJ2-1; 7 bases line up with TRBD2. The CDR3 has 13 residues. Germline V lookup: CDR1 MNHEY, CDR2 SVGAGI. Germline trimming cut 6 bases from V and 10 bases from J; bases unmatched to any gene: 9. CDR3 sequence reads: CASRLAVGGEQFF. The CDR3 nucleotides read TGTGCCAGCAGGCTAGCGGTGGGAGGGGAGCAGTTCTTC.

The chain links TRBV24-1 to TRBJ2-7; D remains ambiguous. The CDR3 consists of 13 residues. Between the trimmed V and J ends, which lost 4 bases and 3 bases, there was a span of 9 bases. Germline CDR1 reads KGHDR; CDR2 reads SFDVKD. CDR3 nucleotide sequence: TGTGCCACCAGTGACCCCGACAACTACGAGCAGTACTTC. Amino acid sequence: CATSDPDNYEQYF.

A word on this clone: The identical CDR3 is also encoded by other nucleotide sequences in the sample. The chain has TRBV2 and TRBJ2-1; 11 nucleotides line up with TRBD2. Germline CDR1 and CDR2: SNHLY and FYNNEI. The J segment lost 1 base and the V segment lost 5 bases, leaving 1 base of the junction unmatched. This CDR3 spans 15 amino acids. CDR3 sequence reads: CASSRTSGSYNEQFF. CDR3 DNA sequence: TGTGCCAGCAGTAGGACTAGCGGGTCCTACAATGAGCAGTTCTTC.

With respect to this clone: Its ends do not fully match the called genes, so a read error is possible. The chain combines TRBV6-1 with TRBJ2-7, with 11 positions matching TRBD2. The CDR3 is made up of 13 amino acids. Germline loops: CDR1 MNHNS, CDR2 SASEGT. CDR3 sequence (DNA): TGTGCCAGCATTGAAACTAGCGGGAGCGAGCAGTACTTC. Protein sequence: CASIETSGSEQYF.

The chain recombines TRBV5-1 with TRBJ2-5; possibly TRBD1 for D (6 bases). The germline CDR1 and CDR2 sequences are SGHRS and YFSETQ. CDR3 length: 15 residues. Deletions cut 1 base from V and 2 bases from J, with 12 bases between. For the CDR3, the DNA is TGCGCCAGCAGCTTGAGAGACAGGACTCAAGAGACCCAGTACTTC. Its protein is CASSLRDRTQETQYF.

CDR3 DNA: TGTGCCAGCAGAAGCGGGTACTCGAACACCGGGGAGCTGTTTTTT. Translation: CASRSGYSNTGELFF. The chain couples TRBV27 to TRBJ2-2; a possible D gene is TRBD2 (6 bases). The CDR3 covers 15 residues. Looked up from germline, CDR1 is MNHEY and CDR2 is SMNVEV (reference sequence). The ends were cut back, 6 bases at V and 0 bases at J, with 11 bases in the middle.

The rearrangement uses TRBV19 and TRBJ2-3; 11 bases map to TRBD2. The V segment lost 9 bases and the J segment 7 bases; nucleotides outside the gene matches: 12. From germline, CDR1 is LNHDA and CDR2 SQIVND (reference sequence). There are 15 residues in the CDR3. This CDR3 is CASSRTSGSLNTQYF. CDR3 nucleotide sequence: TGTGCCAGCAGTCGAACTAGCGGGAGCCTTAATACGCAGTATTTT.

V gene TRBV28 combines with J gene TRBJ2-7, with 10 bases fitting TRBD1. From germline, CDR1 is MDHEN and CDR2 SYDVKM. The CDR3 spans 16 residues. Trimming at V came to 8 bases and at J to 4 bases, leaving 14 bases not matched to a gene. CDR3: CASGQLGTGDSYEQYF. Here the CDR3 DNA reads TGTGCCAGCGGGCAATTGGGGACAGGGGATTCGTACGAGCAGTACTTC.

The chain combines TRBV5-6 with TRBJ1-1, with 7 bases that match TRBD1. CDR3 length: 13 residues. Per germline, CDR1 SGHDT and CDR2 YYEEEE. V shed 4 bases and J 5 bases; nucleotides not matched to a gene: 5. CDR3 sequence: CASSGDRVTEAFF. The CDR3 bases are TGTGCCAGCAGCGGCGACAGGGTTACTGAAGCTTTCTTT.

The genes are TRBV19 and TRBJ2-3; 7 nucleotides match TRBD2. The CDR3 extends over 15 amino acids. With V trimmed by 3 bases and J by 3 bases, 6 bases remained unmatched. From germline, CDR1 is LNHDA and CDR2 SQIVND (reference sequence). CDR3 loop: CASSIVGAGTDTQYF. In nucleotides, the CDR3 is TGTGCCAGTAGTATCGTGGGAGCGGGGACAGATACGCAGTATTTT.

V gene TRBV7-9 combines with J gene TRBJ2-7; no clear D. The CDR3 contains 13 residues. V lost 4 bases, J lost 3 bases, and 10 bases lay in between. Per the germline V gene, CDR1 is SEHNR and CDR2 is FQNEAQ (reference sequence). CDR3 sequence reads: CASSSPGFYEQYF. The CDR3 DNA sequence: TGTGCCAGCAGCTCCCCGGGTTTCTACGAGCAGTACTTC.

The chain carries TRBV18 and TRBJ2-1; TRBD1 agrees at 10 bases. V trimming: 2 bases; J trimming: 8 bases; junction bases outside the gene matches: 9. The germline V gene encodes CDR1 KGHSH and CDR2 LQKENI. CDR3 length: 16 residues. CDR3: CASSPRLGTGVDEQFF. CDR3 nucleotides: TGTGCCAGCTCACCAAGATTAGGGACAGGGGTCGATGAGCAGTTCTTC.

The CDR3 here is CASSQGLAKDTQYF. For the CDR3, the DNA is TGTGCCAGCAGCCAGGGACTAGCAAAAGATACGCAGTATTTT. The V gene is TRBV5-5, the J gene TRBJ2-3; TRBD2 matches at 9 bases. CDR3 length: 14 amino acids. The junction had 5 bases not matched to a gene; V was cut back by 4 bases and J by 5 bases. Germline V gene sequence: CDR1 SGHKS, CDR2 YYEKEE (reference sequence).

A single count supports this clone. V gene TRBV12-3 or TRBV12-4 combines with J gene TRBJ1-1, with no clear D. Trimming took 3 bases from V and 1 from J, leaving 6 bases between them. This CDR3 is 13 amino acids long. CDR3 loop: CASSFGPNTEAFF. DNA of the CDR3: TGTGCCAGCAGTTTTGGGCCGAACACTGAAGCTTTCTTT.

This chain connects TRBV6-6 to TRBJ2-7; 11 bases map to TRBD2. This CDR3 has 15 amino acids. The V and J ends lost 6 bases and 1 base, in that order; junction bases with no gene match: 5. CDR1 and CDR2 from the germline V gene are MNHNY and SVGAGI (reference sequence). CDR3 amino acids: CASSEGLAASYEQYF. CDR3 sequence (DNA): TGTGCCAGCAGCGAGGGACTAGCGGCATCCTACGAGCAGTACTTC.

The chain carries TRBV4-1 and TRBJ1-5, with 7 positions matching TRBD1. The V and J ends lost 4 bases and 3 bases, in that order; junction bases with no gene match: 12. The CDR3 covers 17 residues. Germline V CDR1 and CDR2: MGHRA, YSYEKL. DNA of the CDR3: TGCGCCAGCAGCCTTAGGTTTAGACAGGGCATCAATCAGCCCCAGCATTTT. Translated: CASSLRFRQGINQPQHF.